The 30 T cell receptor beta chains given below trace back to one sample, sequenced in a study of regulatory T cells in long-lasting Graves disease. This sample's time point: newly diagnosed GD, antithyroid drugs for less than 3 months. The TCR library was prepared using RNA isolated from PBMCs. CDR3-region Arm-PCR and iRepertoire HTBI primers produced the TCR beta libraries. One entry per CDR3 protein results from TCRdb running MiXCR on the multiplex PCR reads. Of about 240,000 distinct CDR3 sequences listed, 20% to 25% were seen once; the top ten hold approximately 15%. This sample comprised peripheral blood mononuclear cells (PBMCs), obtained at new diagnosis, from a patient treated with antithyroid drugs. Receptors originate from a female donor with Graves disease.

On this clonotype itself: A much larger clonotype is one base distant, so this may be a read error. The chain is built from TRBV24-1 and TRBJ2-1; 9 bases agree with TRBD2. Germline V lookup: CDR1 KGHDR, CDR2 SFDVKD. The CDR3 consists of 16 residues. CDR3 residues: CATNDSLAGSYNEQFF. The CDR3 nucleotides are TGTGCCACCAATGATTCACTAGCGGGTTCTTACAATGAGCAGTTCTTC.

This clonotype is medium-sized within its sample. This chain links TRBV7-3 with TRBJ2-3; TRBD1 might be the D (6 bases). The V gene's germline CDR1 is SGHTA and CDR2 FQGTGA. The CDR3 covers 13 residues. V lost 3 bases, J lost 5 bases, and 9 bases lay in between. The CDR3 DNA reads TGTGCCAGCAGCTTGATAGGGGGAGATACGCAGTATTTT. Translated, it gives CASSLIGGDTQYF.

This clonotype occurred once. The V call is TRBV5-1, the J call TRBJ1-2, with 8 bases matching TRBD1. The CDR3 runs to 15 residues. V lost 4 bases, J lost 3 bases, and 8 bases stayed unmatched. Germline V gives CDR1 SGHRS, CDR2 YFSETQ. This chain's CDR3 is CASSQEQGVDYGYTF. The CDR3 nucleotides read TGCGCCAGCAGCCAAGAACAGGGGGTCGACTATGGCTACACCTTC.

This clonotype was detected many times. This chain uses TRBV10-3 with TRBJ2-7; no clear D gene. Germline assignment: CDR1 ENHRY and CDR2 SYGVKD. This CDR3 spans 12 amino acids. Trimming pared 4 bases from V and 2 bases from J, leaving 6 bases between. This CDR3 reads CAISVSAYEQYF. CDR3 nucleotides: TGTGCCATCAGTGTGTCAGCCTACGAGCAGTACTTC.

The sample holds many counts of this clonotype. The rearrangement uses TRBV29-1 and TRBJ2-1; 12 bases align to TRBD2. The CDR3 consists of 15 residues. CDR1 and CDR2 from the germline V gene are SQVTM and ANQGSEA. V gave up 7 bases and J gave up 9 bases; unmatched junction bases: 13. CDR3 coding DNA: TGCAGCGCCCCTTCTGGACTAGCGGGAAGTAGTGAGCAGTTCTTC. Its protein is CSAPSGLAGSSEQFF.

A word on this clonotype: One end of the junction does not line up with germline, which may come from a read error. This chain connects TRBV11-3 to TRBJ2-6; 8 bases line up with TRBD1. This CDR3 contains 15 residues. Germline V gives CDR1 SGHNT, CDR2 YENEEA. This chain's CDR3 is CASSQGAAGANVLTF. In nucleotides, the CDR3 is TGCGCCAGCAGCCAGGGGGCTGCTGGGGCCAACGTCCTGACTTTC.

This chain uses TRBV20-1 with TRBJ2-5, with 7 bases lining up with TRBD2. J gave up 7 bases and V 6 bases, and 14 bases lay outside the gene matches. Germline V CDR1 and CDR2: DFQATT, SNEGSKA (reference sequence). The CDR3 consists of 14 residues. CDR3 DNA sequence: TGCAGTGCCAAACTAGCGAGAGAGTGGGGGACCCAGTACTTC. Its protein product is CSAKLAREWGTQYF.

Comments on this clonotype: The CDR3 carries no conserved terminal phenylalanine or tryptophan, so it likely arises from a read error. This chain links TRBV27 with TRBJ1-5, with TRBD1 matching 12 bases. The J segment lost 7 bases and the V segment lost 5 bases, leaving 6 bases of the junction unmatched. This CDR3 has 15 residues. Germline V lookup: CDR1 MNHEY, CDR2 SMNVEV (reference sequence). The CDR3 sequence: CASSPGTGGGQPQHL. The CDR3 nucleotides read TGTGCCAGCAGTCCCGGGACAGGGGGCGGACAGCCCCAGCATCTT.

This clonotype was picked up many times. This sequence joins TRBV29-1 and TRBJ1-1; weak D call: TRBD1 (5 bases). CDR3 size: 13 residues. Germline V gene data show CDR1 as SQVTM and CDR2 as ANQGSEA. V lost 6 bases and J lost 6, with 17 bases in between. The CDR3 region has the DNA TGCAGCGTGCCAAGAAAGGGGTTCGCTGAAGCTTTCTTT. It specifies CSVPRKGFAEAFF.

CDR3: CASSLDWGSSYEQYF. DNA of the CDR3: TGTGCCAGCAGCTTGGATTGGGGTAGCTCCTACGAGCAGTACTTC. The V and J genes are TRBV5-6 and TRBJ2-7, with D uncertain. Trimming stripped 0 bases from V and 0 bases from J, with 10 bases between. The CDR3 sequence is 15 residues long. Germline-derived CDR1 and CDR2 are SGHDT and YYEEEE.

This clonotype was counted only a few times. This chain links TRBV6-2 or TRBV6-3 with TRBJ2-3; the match to TRBD1 covers 8 bases. V shed 3 bases, J shed 6 bases, and the junction held 8 bases outside the gene matches. CDR3 length: 15 residues. Germline-derived CDR1 and CDR2 are MNHEY and SVGEGT. CDR3 bases: TGTGCCAGCAGTTATGGGCAGGGGGCCGGCGATACGCAGTATTTT. The encoded protein is CASSYGQGAGDTQYF.

This sequence joins TRBV20-1 and TRBJ2-7; weak D call: TRBD1 (6 bases). V lost 7 bases, J lost 5 bases, and 21 bases lay in between. The germline V gene has CDR1 DFQATT and CDR2 SNEGSKA (reference sequence). The CDR3 extends over 14 amino acids. CDR3 bases: TGCAGTGTTGACTCAGGGGCGCAGGGGAACGAGCAGTACTTC. Protein sequence: CSVDSGAQGNEQYF.

As to this clonotype: This likely reflects a read error, since a far larger clone is one base away. The V gene is TRBV6-1, the J gene TRBJ2-3; the D gene is possibly TRBD2 (6 bases). Germline V gene data show CDR1 as MNHNS and CDR2 as SASEGT. This CDR3 is built from 13 residues. The CDR3 DNA follows: TGTGCCGGCAGTGAACGCGGGGCGGATACGCAGTATTTT. Its translation: CAGSERGADTQYF.

Note on this clonotype: A much larger clonotype is one base distant, so this may be a read error. As the CDR3 is not closed by the conserved phenylalanine or tryptophan, this likely results from a read error. The V gene is TRBV29-1, the J gene TRBJ2-5; a possible D gene is TRBD1 (5 bases). There are 14 residues in the CDR3. Trimming cost V 4 bases and J 5 bases, with 17 bases left between them. Germline V gene lookup returns CDR1 SQVTM and CDR2 ANQGSEA. CDR3 loop: CSVGKRQLSETQYL. The DNA for the CDR3 is TGCAGCGTTGGCAAAAGACAGTTGTCGGAGACCCAGTACCTC.

This chain's CDR3 is CSATGLAGGTDTQYF. CDR3 coding DNA: TGCAGTGCCACAGGACTAGCGGGGGGCACAGATACGCAGTATTTT. The chain combines TRBV20-1 with TRBJ2-3; 13 bases agree with TRBD2. This CDR3 comprises 15 residues. After removal of 6 bases from V and 1 base from J, the junction contained 4 bases not matched to a gene. From germline, CDR1 is DFQATT and CDR2 SNEGSKA (reference sequence).

This clonotype occurred many times. The rearrangement links TRBV2 to TRBJ1-4; no reliable D call. V lost 6 bases and J 3 bases, leaving 11 bases between the germline ends. Germline CDR1 and CDR2: SNHLY and FYNNEI. This CDR3 has 14 residues. The CDR3 nucleotides are TGTGCCAGCAGAACCCTCCAGTCTAATGAAAAACTGTTTTTT. Amino acid sequence: CASRTLQSNEKLFF.

This clonotype came up many times. Its ends do not fully match the called genes, so a read error is possible. The V call is TRBV5-1, the J call TRBJ2-3, with a tentative D call TRBD2 (6 bases). Germline-derived CDR1 and CDR2 are SGHRS and YFSETQ. This CDR3 is 14 amino acids long. CDR3 loop: CASSLGLSTDTQYF. The DNA of the CDR3 is TGTGCCAGCAGCTTGGGACTTAGCACAGATACGCAGTATTTT.

In its sample, this clonotype was seen many times. The chain carries TRBV10-3 and TRBJ2-5; D possibly matches TRBD1 or TRBD2 (5 bases each). Germline lookup yields CDR1 ENHRY and CDR2 SYGVKD. This CDR3 comprises 14 residues. V was cut by 10 bases and J by 0 bases, with 15 bases left in between. This CDR3 reads CATRDRLHQETQYF. The CDR3, as DNA: TGTGCCACCCGCGACAGACTACACCAAGAGACCCAGTACTTC.

This clonotype appeared many times. The chain combines TRBV2 with TRBJ1-1; D remains ambiguous. The CDR3 totals 14 residues. Germline lookup yields CDR1 SNHLY and CDR2 FYNNEI. Trimming removed 8 bases at V and 0 bases at J, with 13 bases between. This chain's CDR3 is CASSNTQMNTEAFF. The CDR3 DNA reads as TGTGCCAGCTCAAATACTCAAATGAACACTGAAGCTTTCTTT. The entire variable domain, with the rest obtained from reference TRBV2 and TRBJ1-1, is as follows: EPEVTQTPSHQVTQMGQEVILRCVPISNHLYFYWYRQILGQKVEFLVSFYNNEISEKSEIFDDQFSVERPDGSNFTLKIRSTKLEDSAMYFCASSNTQMNTEAFFGQGTRLTVV.

This clonotype was seen at least ten times. The V gene is TRBV6-1, the J gene TRBJ2-1, with 7 bases aligning to TRBD2. CDR3 length: 15 residues. Unmatched junction bases numbered 11, after V lost 7 bases and J lost 5 bases. Germline lookup yields CDR1 MNHNS and CDR2 SASEGT. The DNA for the CDR3 is TGTGCCAGCACCATAGCGGGCTTGTCCCACAATGAGCAGTTCTTC. Protein: CASTIAGLSHNEQFF.

Ten or more counts support this clonotype. The V call is TRBV20-1, the J call TRBJ2-3; no reliable D call. The CDR3 is 12 amino acids. V lost 3 bases, J lost 5 bases, and 9 bases lay in between. The germline V gene has CDR1 DFQATT and CDR2 SNEGSKA (reference sequence). CDR3 sequence reads: CSASETGDTQYF. The CDR3 DNA sequence: TGCAGTGCTAGTGAGACTGGAGATACGCAGTATTTT.

Comments on this clonotype: A far larger clone is off by one base, so a read error is likely. The V call is TRBV6-1, the J call TRBJ2-1; D call uncertain. This CDR3 has 13 amino acids. Germline-derived CDR1 and CDR2 are MNHNS and SASEGT. V dropped 8 bases and J dropped 10 bases, with 18 bases sitting between them. CDR3 DNA sequence: TGTGCCAGCCAGACGGACGCCTACTACGAGCAGTTCTTC. Residues: CASQTDAYYEQFF.

The chain employs TRBV7-8 and TRBJ2-7; 9 positions agree with TRBD1. Germline trimming cut 4 bases from V and 1 base from J; bases unmatched to any gene: 5. Per germline, CDR1 SGHVS and CDR2 FQNEAQ. CDR3 length equals 15 residues. CDR3 in amino acids: CASSSGTGSSYEQYF. CDR3 in DNA: TGTGCCAGCAGCTCTGGGACAGGGTCGTCCTACGAGCAGTACTTC.

In this sample, this clonotype turned up many times. This chain joins TRBV7-9 and TRBJ2-2; no clear D gene. This CDR3 comprises 14 residues. Germline CDR1 is SEHNR and CDR2 is FQNEAQ (reference sequence). Trimming took off 2 bases at V and 6 bases at J, with 10 bases between the two ends. The chain's CDR3 is CASSLPGFSGELFF. CDR3 bases: TGTGCCAGCAGCTTACCCGGTTTTTCCGGGGAGCTGTTTTTT.

This clonotype was seen at least ten times. The genes are TRBV7-9 and TRBJ2-7; TRBD2 is a possible D gene (5 bases). The CDR3 has 15 amino acids. CDR1 SEHNR and CDR2 FQNEAQ come from the germline V gene (reference sequence). V was pared by 1 base and J by 0 bases, with 10 bases between. The CDR3 region is CASSLGSTSSYEQYF. In nucleotides, the CDR3 is TGTGCCAGCAGCTTAGGGAGTACTAGCTCCTACGAGCAGTACTTC.

This clonotype was seen a single time. Written as DNA, the CDR3 is TGTGCCAGCAGTACGGGACAGCAGGTCTATGAGCAGTTCTTC. Protein sequence: CASSTGQQVYEQFF. The rearrangement joins TRBV12-3 or TRBV12-4 to TRBJ2-1, with TRBD1 matching over 7 bases. This CDR3 has 14 residues. Trimming at V came to 5 bases and at J to 8 bases, leaving 9 bases not matched to a gene.

This clonotype was detected ten times or more. In DNA, the CDR3 is TGTGCCAGCAGCTTAGATGTGTGGGTCGGGGGGGAGCAGTTCTTC. Translated, it gives CASSLDVWVGGEQFF. The rearrangement joins TRBV11-3 to TRBJ2-1; TRBD2 matches at 7 bases. V trimming: 0 bases; J trimming: 10 bases; junction bases outside the gene matches: 9. CDR1 and CDR2 from the germline V gene are SGHNT and YENEEA. The CDR3 totals 15 residues.

This clonotype was observed a handful of times. V gene TRBV7-3 combines with J gene TRBJ2-1; D ambiguous. Germline values: CDR1 SGHTA, CDR2 FQGTGA. The V end lost 6 bases, the J end lost 6 bases, and 12 bases lay between the germline ends. The CDR3 runs to 13 residues. CDR3 sequence reads: CASSQTPANEQFF. The CDR3 DNA reads TGTGCCAGCAGTCAGACCCCGGCCAATGAGCAGTTCTTC.

At least ten counts were recorded for this clonotype. The chain joins TRBV6-5 to TRBJ1-1, with a possible D match to TRBD1 (5 bases). Trimming left V 2 bases short and J 0 bases short, with 10 bases between. The CDR3 is 15 residues long. CDR1 is MNHEY and CDR2 is SVGAGI in the germline V gene. CDR3 sequence reads: CASSYDLGVNTEAFF. CDR3 in DNA: TGTGCCAGCAGTTACGATCTGGGGGTGAACACTGAAGCTTTCTTT.

The chain is built from TRBV6-1 and TRBJ1-2; D unresolved. The V gene lost 7 bases and the J gene lost 7 bases, with 13 bases spanning the gap. This CDR3 is 12 amino acids long. Germline loops: CDR1 MNHNS, CDR2 SASEGT. The CDR3 loop reads CASTSNSGGYTF. DNA for the CDR3: TGTGCCAGCACCTCAAACTCGGGTGGCTACACCTTC.